The clone carrying this T cell receptor beta chain has a handful of counts. As processed by the authors: From reference gene primer amplification, estimates of nucleated cell counts were derived. Sequencing was performed with immunoSEQ multiplex PCR; in TCRdb, only in-frame clones are kept and a portion is missing. Clone size and V and J calls were adopted from that table, with D and trimming inferred from the DNA. Found here are around 94,000 clones, about 78% of them singletons; the top ten hold 9.8%. This entry belongs to a study of blood T cell repertoires in COVID-19. V dropped 5 bases and J dropped 0; count of bases not matched to a gene: 1. Germline assignment: CDR1 WNHNN and CDR2 SYGVQD (reference sequence). The length of the CDR3 is 14 residues.

The chain joins TRBV10-1 to TRBJ2-3; 8 bases agree with TRBD2. The receptor was isolated from a man aged 55 to 70 with active or convalescent COVID-19. Sequencing was carried out using peripheral blood. For the CDR3, the DNA is TGCGCCAGCAGTAGCGGGAGAAGCACAGATACGCAGTATTTT. This codes for CASSSGRSTDTQYF.